This T cell receptor (beta chain) stems from a study of molecular identifiers for immune sequencing clone quantification. Background on the study: Across replicate runs, RNA obtained from about 21,000 or 97,000 naive CD8 cells was divided into five, with four undergoing sequencing. Study results and limitations: For highly expanded clones, sizes could be underestimated when identical TCR molecules share a barcode.

Methods described previously were used for bulk TCR libraries, and listed TCR primers were applied. One entry per CDR3 protein, called by TCRdb with MiXCR from the PCR reads. In the table there are just over 40,000 distinct CDR3 sequences, 24% of which are singletons. Regarding this clonotype: Its antigen is unidentified. A much larger clone lies one base from this, so it may be a read error.

Naive CD8 T cells were picked out by sorting for CD8+CD4-CCR7+CD45RA+. The CDR3 covers 22 residues. Germline values: CDR1 SGDLS, CDR2 YYNGEE. Trimming removed 2 bases from V and 3 bases from J; junction bases left unmatched: 16. Material: naive CD8+ T cells from blood, with Jurkat cell RNA spiked in. The subset here: FACS-sorted CD8+CD4-CCR7+CD45RA+ naive T cells. The source is a human donor in good health. Some libraries in this study had Jurkat cell RNA spiked in. V gene TRBV9 combines with J gene TRBJ2-2, with 16 bases fitting TRBD2. CDR3 loop: CASSVTPRGGTSGRGDTGELFF. CDR3 nucleotides: TGTGCCAGCAGCGTCACCCCCCGAGGGGGGACTAGCGGGAGGGGAGACACCGGGGAGCTGTTTTTT.